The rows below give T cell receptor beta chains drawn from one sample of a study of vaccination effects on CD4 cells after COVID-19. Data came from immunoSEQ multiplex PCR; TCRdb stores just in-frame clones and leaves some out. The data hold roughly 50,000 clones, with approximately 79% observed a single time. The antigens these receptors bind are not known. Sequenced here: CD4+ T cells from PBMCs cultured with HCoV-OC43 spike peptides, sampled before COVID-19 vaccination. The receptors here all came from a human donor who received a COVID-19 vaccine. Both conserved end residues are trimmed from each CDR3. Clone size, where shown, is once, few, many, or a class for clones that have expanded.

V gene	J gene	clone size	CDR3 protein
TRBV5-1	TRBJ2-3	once	ASSFNGGAPDTQY
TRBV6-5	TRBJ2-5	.	ASSYSGAGETQY
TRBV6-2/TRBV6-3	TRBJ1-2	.	ASSGTGPYGYT
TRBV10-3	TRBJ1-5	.	AISEGINSNQPQH
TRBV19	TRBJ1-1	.	ASSMGNRGNTEAF
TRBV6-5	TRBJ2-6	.	ASDRVPGANVLT
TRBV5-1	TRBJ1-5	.	ASSLAGLYSNQPQH
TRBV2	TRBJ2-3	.	ASNTKDTQY
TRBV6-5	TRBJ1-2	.	AVYEGVTGYT
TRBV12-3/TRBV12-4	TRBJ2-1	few	ASSSRTEQF
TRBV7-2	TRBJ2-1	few	ASSRERYEQF